This TCR beta chain was sequenced during a study of blood T cell repertoires in COVID-19. As for the study in general: From T cells, B-cell-depleted T cells, or PBMCs came the material, which was cDNA or gDNA.

The V gene end was trimmed by 2 bases and the J gene end by 7 bases; junction bases not matched to a gene: 3. This CDR3 comprises 14 residues. Germline CDR1 reads SGDLS; CDR2 reads YYNGEE. Method: immunoSEQ multiplex PCR; TCRdb's copy keeps in-frame clones and lacks some. Of about 180,000 clones in the sample, nearly 90% were seen once. This clone occurred many times. This same CDR3 is encoded by further DNA sequences in the sample. The TCR sequence derives from a middle-aged woman with acute COVID-19. The source material was PBMCs or T cells enriched from blood (not recorded which). This chain uses TRBV9 with TRBJ2-1, with 10 positions matching TRBD2. The CDR3 DNA is TGTGCCAGCAGCGTGAGGACTAGCGGAAATGAGCAGTTCTTC. This encodes CASSVRTSGNEQFF.